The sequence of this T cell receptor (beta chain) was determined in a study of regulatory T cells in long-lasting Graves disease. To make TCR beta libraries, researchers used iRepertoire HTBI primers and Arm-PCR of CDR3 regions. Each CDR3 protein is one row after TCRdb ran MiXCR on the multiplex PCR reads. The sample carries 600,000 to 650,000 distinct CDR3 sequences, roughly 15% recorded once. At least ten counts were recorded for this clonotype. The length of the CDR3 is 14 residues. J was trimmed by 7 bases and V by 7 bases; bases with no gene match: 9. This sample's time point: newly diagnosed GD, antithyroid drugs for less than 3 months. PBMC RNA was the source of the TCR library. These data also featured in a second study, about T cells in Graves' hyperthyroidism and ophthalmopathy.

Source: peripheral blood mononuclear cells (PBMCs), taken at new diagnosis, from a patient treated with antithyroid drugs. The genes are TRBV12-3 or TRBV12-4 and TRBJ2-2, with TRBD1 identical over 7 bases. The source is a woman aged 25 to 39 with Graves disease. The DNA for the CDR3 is TGTGCCAGCACGCCAGGGGGTAGAGTCGGGGAGCTGTTTTTT. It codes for CASTPGGRVGELFF.